One T cell receptor (beta chain) is described in this entry. The antigen is undetermined. Regarding treatment: 15 to 20 received Ad26.COV2.S at low or high dose, single or two shots; about five received placebo; per-sample allocation not given. All samples were drawn on day 63, counting from the first vaccine or placebo injection. Profiled with immunoSEQ multiplex PCR; TCRdb holds only in-frame clones, not every one. The sample has roughly 400,000 clones, around 92% seen once; the top ten hold over 1.5%. This sample is drawn from a study of Ad26.COV2.S vaccination and SARS-CoV-2 variants. Findings of the study overall: Using TCR breadth and depth analyses may have led to underestimated total T cell responses.

This receptor was taken from a person aged 18-65 years who received the Ad26.COV2.S COVID-19 vaccine or a placebo. Here the sequenced sample was peripheral blood, taken in a trial of Ad26.COV2.S vaccine versus placebo.

The CDR3 loop reads CASSQPGLAGGPSSYNEQFF. CDR3 coding DNA: TGCGCCAGCAGCCAACCTGGACTAGCGGGGGGGCCCTCCTCCTACAATGAGCAGTTCTTC. The chain is built from TRBV4-3 and TRBJ2-1; 15 nucleotides match TRBD2. The CDR3 runs to 20 residues. J was trimmed by 0 bases and V by 2 bases; bases with no gene match: 8. CDR1 LGHNA and CDR2 YSLEER come from the germline V gene.